Each of the 27 T cell receptor beta chains below was sequenced from the same sample in a study of cytomegalovirus exposure and HLA in healthy donors (TCRdb year 2017). Libraries came from the immunoSEQ multiplex PCR assay. The multiplex PCR relied on a mix of 60 forward primers for TCR Vbeta segments and 13 reverse primers for TCR Jbeta segments. TCRdb's version of the immuneACCESS table is confined to in-frame rearrangements and falls short of the full clone set. An unresolved V gene accounts for under half of the shortfall where checked; the remainder is of unknown origin. In all, the sample holds approximately 190,000 clones, and about 80% of those were seen once. The ten top clones hold roughly 2.8% of the sample. The sample was PBMCs. The receptors originated from a woman aged 45-59 years in good health and CMV-seropositive.

The chain links TRBV5-6 to TRBJ1-2, with D unresolved. CDR3 size: 15 residues. The ends were cut back, 2 bases at V and 4 bases at J, with 15 bases in the middle. Germline V gene lookup returns CDR1 SGHDT and CDR2 YYEEEE. The CDR3 here is CASSLGGLLPYGYTF. The DNA of the CDR3 is TGTGCCAGCAGCTTAGGAGGCCTCCTCCCCTATGGCTACACCTTC. Full variable domain (remainder filled in from reference TRBV5-6 and TRBJ1-2): DAGVTQSPTHLIKTRGQQVTLRCSPKSGHDTVSWYQQALGQGPQFIFQYYEEEERQRGNFPDRFSGHQFPNYSSELNVNALLLGDSALYLCASSLGGLLPYGYTFGSGTRLTVV.

The chain combines TRBV19 with TRBJ1-2, with 7 nucleotides matching TRBD1. V dropped 7 bases and J dropped 0; count of bases not matched to a gene: 8. The CDR3 sequence is 15 residues long. Germline loops: CDR1 LNHDA, CDR2 SQIVND (reference sequence). In DNA, the CDR3 is TGTGCCAGTACCCTACTGGACAGGACTAACTATGGCTACACCTTC. Amino acids: CASTLLDRTNYGYTF.

The V gene is TRBV10-3, the J gene TRBJ1-4; 8 nucleotides match TRBD1. The CDR3 is made up of 12 amino acids. The germline V gene encodes CDR1 ENHRY and CDR2 SYGVKD. The ends lost 10 bases at V and 8 bases at J; junction bases unmatched: 6. The CDR3 is CATLTGEEKLFF. CDR3 nucleotide sequence: TGTGCCACCCTGACAGGGGAAGAAAAACTGTTTTTT.

The genes are TRBV4-1 and TRBJ1-1, with TRBD1 as a possible D gene (6 bases). Germline CDR1 is MGHRA and CDR2 is YSYEKL. The CDR3 runs 14 residues. V was shortened by 1 base and J by 10 bases, with 16 bases between the two germline ends. CDR3 in amino acids: CASSQGTGLLGAFF. The CDR3 DNA is TGCGCCAGCAGCCAAGGTACAGGGCTTCTGGGAGCTTTCTTT.

The gene calls are TRBV2 and TRBJ1-2, with 12 nucleotides matching TRBD1. CDR3 length equals 14 residues. Trimming took 6 bases from V and 6 from J; bases not matched to a gene: 5. Germline CDR1 is SNHLY and CDR2 is FYNNEI. For the CDR3, the DNA is TGTGCCAGCAGCGCGGGACAGGGGGCGAATGGCTACACCTTC. Its translation: CASSAGQGANGYTF.

The CDR3 protein is CASSSYDLQLAKNIQYF. The DNA for the CDR3 is TGTGCCAGCAGCTCCTACGACCTACAGCTAGCCAAAAACATTCAGTACTTC. The rearrangement joins TRBV5-6 to TRBJ2-4, with no clear D. Trimming left V 3 bases short and J 0 bases short, with 16 bases between. CDR3 length: 17 amino acids. Germline V gene sequence: CDR1 SGHDT, CDR2 YYEEEE. The full variable domain, in which reference TRBV5-6 and TRBJ2-4 provide the parts outside the CDR3, is DAGVTQSPTHLIKTRGQQVTLRCSPKSGHDTVSWYQQALGQGPQFIFQYYEEEERQRGNFPDRFSGHQFPNYSSELNVNALLLGDSALYLCASSSYDLQLAKNIQYFGAGTRLSVL.

This clone appeared once. This chain links TRBV5-1 with TRBJ2-3, with 8 bases that match TRBD1. The V and J ends lost 3 bases and 5 bases, in that order; junction bases with no gene match: 5. In germline, CDR1 is SGHRS, CDR2 YFSETQ. The CDR3 contains 14 residues. The CDR3 protein is CASSSLDREDTQYF. The DNA for the CDR3 is TGCGCCAGCAGCTCCCTGGACAGGGAAGATACGCAGTATTTT.

The genes are TRBV5-1 and TRBJ1-4, with unresolved D. From germline, CDR1 is SGHRS and CDR2 YFSETQ. This CDR3 is built from 16 residues. Trimming removed 4 bases at V and 5 bases at J, with 18 bases between. This CDR3 is CASSTGVGSRNEKLFF. The CDR3 DNA reads as TGCGCCAGCAGCACTGGTGTGGGGAGCCGGAATGAAAAACTGTTTTTT.

The chain is built from TRBV11-1 and TRBJ2-7; TRBD2 matches at 10 bases. Germline values: CDR1 SGHAT, CDR2 FQDESV (reference sequence). V gave up 5 bases and J gave up 3 bases; unmatched junction bases: 7. The CDR3 runs 15 residues. The CDR3 DNA reads TGTGCCAGCAGCGTTACCGGGACTAGCGACTACGAGCAGTACTTC. The encoded protein is CASSVTGTSDYEQYF. Filled out from reference TRBV11-1 and TRBJ2-7, the complete variable domain reads EAEVAQSPRYKITEKSQAVAFWCDPISGHATLYWYRQILGQGPELLVQFQDESVVDDSQLPKDRFSAERLKGVDSTLKIQPAELGDSAMYLCASSVTGTSDYEQYFGPGTRLTVT.

This clone was detected a few times. This rearrangement joins TRBV7-8 to TRBJ2-7; 7 nucleotides align to TRBD1. Germline trimming cut 2 bases from V and 9 bases from J; bases unmatched to any gene: 7. Germline V gives CDR1 SGHVS, CDR2 FQNEAQ. This CDR3 spans 13 amino acids. The CDR3 is CASSLSRQGWQYF. The CDR3, as DNA: TGTGCCAGCAGCTTATCAAGACAGGGATGGCAGTACTTC.

The V call is TRBV25-1, the J call TRBJ2-7; D is unresolved. Trimming took 0 bases from V and 3 from J, leaving 9 bases between them. The CDR3 loop spans 14 amino acids. Germline V gene sequence: CDR1 MGHDK, CDR2 SYGVNS. The CDR3 coding sequence is TGTGCCAGCAGTGAATATACTGGGCTCTACGAGCAGTACTTC. Its translation: CASSEYTGLYEQYF.

This clone appeared a single time. The chain is built from TRBV6-1 and TRBJ2-5, with D maybe TRBD1 (6 bases). The J call may be faulty, since TRBJ2-7 better matches the DNA end. This CDR3 region has 14 residues. CDR1 MNHNS and CDR2 SASEGT come from the germline V gene. The CDR3 loop reads CASSEAGASYEQYF. As DNA, the CDR3 is TGTGCCAGCAGTGAAGCGGGGGCCTCCTACGAGCAGTACTTC.

This clone was picked up one time. This chain connects TRBV18 to TRBJ1-1; 9 bases match TRBD1. After removal of 6 bases from V and 1 base from J, the junction contained 3 bases not matched to a gene. The CDR3 totals 14 residues. The germline V gene has CDR1 KGHSH and CDR2 LQKENI. CDR3: CASSLDRGNTEAFF. The CDR3 DNA follows: TGTGCCAGCTCCCTGGACAGGGGGAACACTGAAGCTTTCTTT.

V usage is TRBV25-1 and J usage is TRBJ2-7, with 8 nucleotides matching TRBD1. The germline gives CDR1 MGHDK, CDR2 SYGVNS. V lost 4 bases to trimming and J lost 2 bases; unmatched junction nucleotides: 4. The CDR3 runs to 14 residues. CDR3 coding DNA: TGTGCCAGCAGTGTACAGGGGGTAGCCTACGAGCAGTACTTC. Translation gives CASSVQGVAYEQYF.

The chain employs TRBV29-1 and TRBJ1-5, with 8 bases lining up with TRBD1. The germline CDR1 and CDR2 sequences are SQVTM and ANQGSEA. The CDR3 totals 14 residues. Trimming took 5 bases from V and 0 from J; bases not matched to a gene: 3. The CDR3: CSVRTGTSNQPQHF. Written as DNA, the CDR3 is TGCAGCGTTCGGACAGGGACTAGCAATCAGCCCCAGCATTTT.

The chain recombines TRBV14 with TRBJ2-7; 9 positions agree with TRBD1. This CDR3 has 16 amino acids. Trimming at V came to 5 bases and at J to 1 base, leaving 9 bases not matched to a gene. Germline V gene sequence: CDR1 SGHDN, CDR2 FVKESK. CDR3 DNA sequence: TGTGCCAGCAGCGAAACAGGGGGCGGTTCGTCCTACGAGCAGTACTTC. It encodes CASSETGGGSSYEQYF.

This clone was seen once. V and J are TRBV7-2 and TRBJ2-2, with 8 bases lining up with TRBD2. The CDR3 loop spans 14 amino acids. The V gene end was trimmed by 2 bases and the J gene end by 4 bases; junction bases not matched to a gene: 0. Germline loops: CDR1 SGHTA, CDR2 FQGNSA. Here the CDR3 DNA reads TGTGCCAGCAGCTTACGGGAGGGCACCGGGGAGCTGTTTTTT. Its translation is CASSLREGTGELFF.

CDR3 in DNA: TGTGCCAGCAGCCAGGAGGGGGCCCCCAAAAACATTCAGTACTTC. Translation: CASSQEGAPKNIQYF. This chain joins TRBV4-2 and TRBJ2-4, with a weak D call TRBD1 (7 bases). CDR3 length equals 15 residues. Germline V CDR1 and CDR2: LGHNA, YNFKEQ. Trimming pared 3 bases from V and 2 bases from J, leaving 11 bases between.

For this clone: A read error may account for a junction end that differs from germline. The genes are TRBV6-5 and TRBJ2-3, with D uncertain. CDR1 and CDR2 (germline): MNHEY, SVGAGI. The CDR3 runs to 13 residues. The CDR3 is CAISTGATDTQYF. Written as DNA, the CDR3 is TGTGCCATCAGTACGGGTGCAACAGATACGCAGTATTTT.

This clone came up a few times. Other DNA sequences of this sample code for an identical CDR3. This chain connects TRBV4-3 to TRBJ2-2; a possible D gene is TRBD2 (7 bases). This CDR3 comprises 16 residues. The V gene lost 3 bases and the J gene lost 4 bases, with 15 bases spanning the gap. The germline gives CDR1 LGHNA, CDR2 YSLEER. CDR3 DNA sequence: TGCGCCAGCAGCCAGGGAGGGGGGGCCCGCACCGGGGAGCTGTTTTTT. This gives the protein CASSQGGGARTGELFF.

The chain joins TRBV7-9 to TRBJ2-7; 9 positions match TRBD1. Losses at the gene ends were 3 bases for V and 3 bases for J; bases not matched to a gene: 3. The CDR3 covers 14 residues. Looked up from germline, CDR1 is SEHNR and CDR2 is FQNEAQ (reference sequence). The CDR3 coding sequence is TGTGCCAGCAGCTTGGGGGACAGGGTCTACGAGCAGTACTTC. Translating gives CASSLGDRVYEQYF.

The CDR3 loop reads CASSLQGATYEQYF. The CDR3 coding sequence is TGTGCCAGCAGCTTGCAGGGGGCCACTTACGAGCAGTACTTC. This chain uses TRBV5-8 with TRBJ2-7; 8 bases fit TRBD1. The germline gives CDR1 SGHTS, CDR2 YDEGEE. This CDR3 is 14 amino acids long. With V trimmed by 1 base and J by 4 bases, 4 bases remained unmatched.

The chain recombines TRBV29-1 with TRBJ1-1; tentative D call: TRBD1 (6 bases). The CDR3 covers 12 residues. Germline CDR1 reads SQVTM; CDR2 reads ANQGSEA. V lost 6 bases, J lost 2 bases, and 10 bases lay in between. The CDR3 DNA sequence: TGCAGCGTCGGACAGCCCAACACTGAAGCTTTCTTT. Translation: CSVGQPNTEAFF.

The chain is built from TRBV11-2 and TRBJ2-1; TRBD2 might be the D (6 bases). Germline V lookup: CDR1 SGHAT, CDR2 FQNNGV. The CDR3 totals 15 residues. Trimming shortened V by 4 bases and J by 9 bases, and 19 bases separated the two germline ends. The CDR3 bases are TGTGCCAGCAGCTCCCCGAGACTAGGATCGAGTGAGCAGTTCTTC. Translation gives CASSSPRLGSSEQFF.

V is TRBV4-1 and J is TRBJ2-2; tentatively, D is TRBD1 (6 bases). Trimming cost V 0 bases and J 7 bases, with 15 bases left between them. The CDR3 covers 16 residues. Germline V gene sequence: CDR1 MGHRA, CDR2 YSYEKL. Written as DNA, the CDR3 is TGCGCCAGCAGCCAAGATGGGGGCCTAGTATTCGGGGAGCTGTTTTTT. It yields the protein CASSQDGGLVFGELFF.

This clone was recorded once. Because the CDR3's place on the DNA is in doubt, the DNA is left out and the CDR3 is given as listed by TCRdb. The V gene is TRBV27, the J gene TRBJ2-7; TRBD1, the table's D call, was not compared with the DNA. The CDR3 spans 12 residues, counting both ends. Germline CDR1 is MNHEY and CDR2 is SMNVEV (reference sequence). CDR3 in amino acids: CASSFGRGTPHF.

V and J are TRBV5-4 and TRBJ1-2; the D gene is possibly TRBD1 (6 bases). Germline V gene sequence: CDR1 SGHNT, CDR2 YYREEE (reference sequence). V dropped 3 bases and J dropped 1 base, with 19 bases sitting between them. The CDR3 length is 17 residues. This CDR3 is CASSSTPQGTYNYGYTF. CDR3 coding DNA: TGTGCCAGCAGCTCAACGCCCCAGGGGACGTATAACTATGGCTACACCTTC.